The 3 T cell receptor beta chains listed next were all sequenced from one sample in a study of blood T cell repertoires in COVID-19. Produced via immunoSEQ multiplex PCR; TCRdb's table is partial and in-frame only. Of 250,000 to 300,000 clones in the sample, more than 70% are singletons; the top ten hold under 2.5%. Sample: PBMCs or T cells enriched from blood (not recorded which). All receptors derive from a woman aged 60-75 years in a cohort exposed to, infected with or recovered from COVID-19 (not recorded which).

This clone was detected once. The chain employs TRBV5-1 and TRBJ1-1; no definite D call. Germline CDR1 SGHRS, CDR2 YFSETQ. The V end was cut by 3 bases, the J end by 0 bases, with 6 bases between. The CDR3 has 13 amino acids. CDR3 nucleotides: TGCGCCAGCAGCTCTCAGATGAACACTGAAGCTTTCTTT. Residues: CASSSQMNTEAFF.

The chain couples TRBV7-2 to TRBJ2-7, with TRBD1 as a possible D gene (6 bases). This CDR3 has 15 amino acids. Germline-derived CDR1 and CDR2 are SGHTA and FQGNSA. Trimming took off 1 base at V and 4 bases at J, with 14 bases between the two ends. The DNA for the CDR3 is TGTGCCAGCAGCTTAGGCTCCGGGACATCATACGAGCAGTACTTC. Amino acid sequence: CASSLGSGTSYEQYF.

Of note for this clone: Other DNA sequences in the same sample also yield this CDR3. The chain recombines TRBV6-2 or TRBV6-3 with TRBJ2-7; unclear D gene. The V and J ends lost 2 bases and 2 bases respectively, with 7 bases between them. CDR1 and CDR2 from the germline V gene are MNHEY and SVGEGT. CDR3 size: 13 residues. This chain's CDR3 is CASSYGPTYEQYF. The CDR3 nucleotides are TGTGCCAGCAGTTACGGGCCTACCTACGAGCAGTACTTC.